What follows is one T cell receptor beta chain and its context. Antigen unknown. This record belongs to a study of HIV-infected patients and healthy controls. Study conclusions and caveats: A major limitation was that merely sixteen HIV-infected individuals were processed.

This CDR3 is built from 15 residues. V was clipped by 3 bases and J by 2 bases, with 14 bases between them. CDR1 is SEHNR, CDR2 FQNEAQ, per germline (reference sequence). cDNA was made from approximately 500 ng RNA using alpha and beta constant primers. Separate chain-specific third strand synthesis with multiplexing indices produced the alpha and beta libraries. MiXCR, run by TCRdb on the 5' RACE reads, gives a single entry per CDR3 protein. The sample carries several thousand distinct CDR3 sequences, roughly a fifth recorded once. The repertoire came from unfractionated whole blood and reflected all unsorted peripheral T cells.

This material consisted of blood, taken before antiretroviral therapy. This rearrangement joins TRBV7-9 to TRBJ2-7, with D perhaps matching TRBD1 (6 bases). This TCR came from an adult with HIV infection. The CDR3 protein is CASSFSAGQTYEQYF. In nucleotides, the CDR3 is TGTGCCAGCAGCTTCTCGGCCGGACAGACCTACGAGCAGTACTTC.